This TCR beta chain was obtained from a study of type 1 regulatory T cells. Study conclusions and caveats: Tr1 cells had a more restricted TCR repertoire than non-Tr1 cells.

As to this clonotype: Its antigen is currently unknown.

The germline V gene has CDR1 SGHRS and CDR2 YFSETQ. With 3 bases removed from V and 5 bases from J, the gap between germline ends came to 11 bases. This CDR3 region has 13 residues. TCRdb recomputed calls from the reads with MiXCR, one row per CDR3 protein. The sample lists about 60,000 distinct CDR3 sequences, around 49% occurring once. The clonotype comes from a human donor in good health. The sample consisted of cultured non-Tr1 T cells, either the whole culture or a sorted T cell fraction (not recorded which). The rearrangement joins TRBV5-1 to TRBJ2-5; D is ambiguous. Written as DNA, the CDR3 is TGCGCCAGCAGCTCCTTCCTAGGGGAGACCCAGTACTTC. This sequence encodes CASSSFLGETQYF.